This TCR beta chain came from a study of tumor and adjacent non-tumor tissue in lung cancer (dated by TCRdb to between 2018 and 2020). Context from the whole study: Of the cohort, eleven to twelve patients had adenocarcinoma, 2 had squamous cell carcinoma and 1 had small cell lung cancer. The roughly 15 patients were aged roughly 30 to 85 years, included about ten men and 5 women, and had TNM stage I to III disease. Sequencing produced 100 million to 150 million productive TCRbeta reads in total, an average of about 4.5 million reads per sample. Bulk TCRbeta repertoires were compared between lung tumor tissue and matched distant non-tumor lung tissue obtained from more than 12 lung cancer patients. Around 30 paired specimens, one tumor and one normal lung sample per patient, were profiled by TCRbeta CDR3 sequencing. General findings and caveats noted by the study authors: Because peripheral blood was not sequenced, blood TCRbeta repertoires in the lung cancer patients of the study were not examined. Neither the sequencing platform nor unique molecular identifiers are mentioned in the methods. Younger patients had significantly higher TCR diversity, and higher tumor TCR diversity was associated with shorter overall and disease-free survival. Tumor tissue showed significantly greater TCR diversity (inverse Simpson) than normal lung tissue (roughly 430 vs 170, P = 0.0075, Mann-Whitney U test). A significantly larger cumulative share of the repertoire was made up by the top 100 clones in normal lung than in tumor tissue. Only about 15 patients were included in the cohort, and the need for larger samples and more detailed clinical data was noted by the authors.

The library was obtained by multiplex PCR. Sequencing used an Illumina HiSeq 2500. TCRbeta libraries were built by three rounds of nested PCR using primers (Table S4), following protocols modified from ARM-PCR. Before sequencing, PCR products of 200-500 bp were excised from the gel and purified with the QIAquick gel extraction kit. In the original analysis: Reads were cleaned with Trimmomatic, merged with FLASH into complete CDR3 sequences, and assigned to V(D)J germline segments with MiTCR. Clonal diversity was calculated as the inverse Simpson's index using VDJtools. Productive reads were defined as in-frame sequences without a premature stop codon. Starting from the raw public reads, TCRdb applied fastp trimming at Q25, assembled clones with MiXCR and retained in-frame beta chains. One record per CDR3 amino acid sequence lists the most common genes and DNA. These V and J calls derive from TCRdb rather than the authors' analysis. This sample is represented by 85,000 to 100,000 distinct CDR3 sequences; just over 65% of them were singletons. The ten largest clonotypes hold approximately 20% of the sample.

This clonotype was recorded only once. The target of this receptor is not known. Base qualities are not at hand, and no much larger clone is one base apart. Weak support is all one read offers. CDR1 and CDR2, looked up from the germline V gene (reference sequence), are SGHNT and YYREEE. V sheds 7 bases and J sheds 7 bases, leaving 20 bases between their ends. Measured from the cysteine to the phenylalanine, the CDR3 is 15 residues long. The kept DNA is CDR3 alone, 45 bases in frame from the first base. Bulk unsorted tissue served as the source for RNA extraction, and RNA quality was assessed using a NanoDrop ND-1000 and an Agilent 2100. The donors were newly diagnosed lung cancer patients admitted for thoracic surgery in China from August to November 2014 who had not received prior chemotherapy. The study excluded patients who had received radiotherapy or chemotherapy before or who had another cancer at the same time. Pieces of surgical tissue measuring about 1-2.1 cm3 were kept in RNAlater solution and stored at -80 degrees C until use.

Sequencing input: lung tumor tissue. The chain employs TRBV5-4 and TRBJ2-2; the D element might be TRBD1 or TRBD2, as each aligns at 5 bases. The clonotype originates from a man between 60 and 75 years old with non-small cell lung cancer. The sequenced DNA: TGTGCCAGCTTGGTCAGCCCTGGGGGAATCGGGGAGCTGTTTTTT. It is translated as CASLVSPGGIGELFF.